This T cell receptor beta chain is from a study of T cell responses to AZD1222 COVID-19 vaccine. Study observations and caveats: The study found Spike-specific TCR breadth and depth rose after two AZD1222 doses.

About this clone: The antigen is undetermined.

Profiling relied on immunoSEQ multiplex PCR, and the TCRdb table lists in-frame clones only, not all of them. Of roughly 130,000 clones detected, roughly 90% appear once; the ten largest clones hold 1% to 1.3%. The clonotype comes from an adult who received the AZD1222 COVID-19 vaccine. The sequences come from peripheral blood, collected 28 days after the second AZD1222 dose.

The CDR3: CASGSPGLGYTF. DNA of the CDR3: TGTGCTAGTGGTTCTCCTGGGTTGGGCTACACCTTC. The chain uses TRBV12-5 and TRBJ1-2; D gene ambiguous. The CDR3 covers 12 residues. V gave up 4 bases and J gave up 8 bases, with 11 bases separating them. Germline lookup yields CDR1 LGHNT and CDR2 FRNRAP.